This TCR beta chain was retrieved from a study of T-cell reconstitution after alpha-beta-depleted transplantation in children. General study points: Reportedly, roughly two months post-transplant, alpha-beta T cells arose from several hundred expanded graft clones. Surviving recipient T cells and thymic progenitors underlay high day-60 TCRbeta diversity in some patients. By one year post-transplant, T-cell counts and diversity largely arose from T cells that were newly produced.

Regarding this clonotype: Its matching antigen is unknown.

This CDR3 has 16 residues. CDR1 and CDR2 (germline): SSHAT, FNYEAQ (reference sequence). Trimming took 5 bases from V and 8 from J; bases not matched to a gene: 15. TCRbeta library construction was performed incorporating unique molecular identifiers. TCRdb independently ran MiXCR on the PCR reads; one entry per CDR3 protein. The top ten clones hold 5% of a sample with approximately 800,000 distinct CDR3 sequences, around 15% of them seen once. The rearrangement uses TRBV7-7 and TRBJ2-1; 7 nucleotides agree with TRBD1. This receptor was obtained from a male patient younger than 18 who had a stem cell transplant for acute lymphoblastic leukemia, so the T cells may come from the graft donor. Specimen: PBMCs, mostly from graft donor cells, collected 360 days after TCRalphabeta/CD19-depleted stem cell transplant. The CDR3 loop is CASSPVGGSPGYEQFF. The CDR3 DNA reads as TGTGCCAGCAGCCCCGTAGGGGGCTCGCCCGGGTATGAGCAGTTCTTC.